Shown below are 3 T cell receptor beta chains from a single sample sequenced in a study of shared clonotypes between healthy human individuals. The repertoire was sequenced with immunoSEQ multiplex PCR; TCRdb's copy has only in-frame clones and lacks some. Of around 700,000 clones in the sample, about two thirds were seen once. The sequenced sample was memory CD4+ T cells sorted from blood. Subset specified: CD45RA-negative fraction. These receptors were collected from a woman between 25 and 40 years old in good health.

This clone was seen just once. This clone may be a read error of a much larger clone one base away. The chain uses TRBV6-1 and TRBJ1-4, with 7 bases identical to TRBD1. The CDR3 has 15 residues. The germline CDR1 and CDR2 sequences are MNHNS and SASEGT. J lost 0 bases, V lost 6 bases, and 4 bases had no gene match. For the CDR3, the DNA is TGTGCCAGCAGAACCCAGGGGGCAACTAATGAAAAACTGTTTTTT. Its protein product is CASRTQGATNEKLFF.

V usage is TRBV7-7 and J usage is TRBJ2-5; D tentatively reads TRBD1 or TRBD2 (5 bases each). This CDR3 spans 15 amino acids. Trimming cost V 5 bases and J 5 bases, with 18 bases left between them. The germline gives CDR1 SSHAT, CDR2 FNYEAQ (reference sequence). The CDR3 sequence is CASSHPDTGPETQYF. In DNA, the CDR3 is TGTGCCAGCAGCCACCCTGATACGGGGCCTGAGACCCAGTACTTC.

The rearrangement links TRBV11-2 to TRBJ2-6; D gene uncertain. V lost 5 bases and J lost 1, with 15 bases in between. Germline V lookup: CDR1 SGHAT, CDR2 FQNNGV. This CDR3 is 17 amino acids long. For the CDR3, the DNA is TGTGCCAGCAGCCCCTACGAACACGAGTCTGGGGCCAACGTCCTGACTTTC. Protein product: CASSPYEHESGANVLTF.